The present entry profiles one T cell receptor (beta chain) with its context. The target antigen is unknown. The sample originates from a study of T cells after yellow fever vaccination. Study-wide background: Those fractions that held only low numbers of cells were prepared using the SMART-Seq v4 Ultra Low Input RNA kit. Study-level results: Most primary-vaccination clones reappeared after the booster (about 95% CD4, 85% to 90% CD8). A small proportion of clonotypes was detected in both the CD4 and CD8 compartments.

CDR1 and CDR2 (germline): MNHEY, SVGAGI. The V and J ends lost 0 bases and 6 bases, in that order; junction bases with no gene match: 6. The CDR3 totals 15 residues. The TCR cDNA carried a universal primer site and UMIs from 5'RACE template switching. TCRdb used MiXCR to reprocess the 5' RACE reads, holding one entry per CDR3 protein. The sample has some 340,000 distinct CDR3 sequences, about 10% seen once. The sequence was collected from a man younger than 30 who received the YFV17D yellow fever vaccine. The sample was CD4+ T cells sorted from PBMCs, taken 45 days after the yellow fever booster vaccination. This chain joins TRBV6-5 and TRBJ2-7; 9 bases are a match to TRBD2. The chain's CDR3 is CASSYSPGTSSEQYF. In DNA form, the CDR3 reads TGTGCCAGCAGTTACTCCCCCGGGACTAGCTCCGAGCAGTACTTC.